The subject of this entry is one TCR beta chain. Other DNA sequences in this sample translate to the same CDR3. Method: immunoSEQ multiplex PCR; TCRdb's copy keeps in-frame clones and lacks some. The sample records 45,000 to 55,000 clones, approximately 78% being singletons. This entry comes from a study of blood T cell repertoires in COVID-19. CDR3 size: 13 residues. Trimming pared 0 bases from V and 6 bases from J, leaving 9 bases between. Germline assignment: CDR1 SGHRS and CDR2 YFSETQ. The TCR originated in a woman aged 45-60 years with acute COVID-19. This rearrangement joins TRBV5-1 to TRBJ1-2, with D possibly matching TRBD1 (5 bases). Sequencing input: PBMCs or T cells enriched from blood (not recorded which). The CDR3 here is CASSLAGGDGYTF. The CDR3 bases are TGCGCCAGCAGCTTGGCCGGGGGTGATGGCTACACCTTC.